What follows are 23 T cell receptor beta chains derived from one specimen sequenced in a study of vaccination and CD4 T cells after COVID-19. Researchers used the Oncomine TCR Beta short-read assay to sequence DNA from cultured CD4+ T cells. TCRdb independently ran MiXCR on the PCR reads; one entry per CDR3 protein. The table shows about 11,000 distinct CDR3 sequences, with approximately 57% occurring only once. Their cognate antigens are unknown. Treatment meaning: roughly 11-day PBMC culture with coronavirus spike peptide pools or control peptides (ViraFEST assay). The sample consisted of CD4+ T cells from blood, cultured in vitro. These receptors were collected from a human donor who had recovered from COVID-19.

The rearrangement links TRBV12-3 or TRBV12-4 to TRBJ1-1; no clear D. The ends were cut back, 6 bases at V and 1 base at J, with 24 bases in the middle. This CDR3 has 18 residues. The DNA for the CDR3 is TGTGCCAGCAGGCCTTACATAATAGGAGCGGTAAGGAACACTGAAGCTTTCTTT. It yields the protein CASRPYIIGAVRNTEAFF.

The gene calls are TRBV20-1 and TRBJ2-5; TRBD1 matches at 8 bases. Per germline, CDR1 DFQATT and CDR2 SNEGSKA (reference sequence). This CDR3 spans 14 amino acids. The V gene end was trimmed by 5 bases and the J gene end by 5 bases; junction bases not matched to a gene: 10. CDR3 nucleotide sequence: TGCAGTGCTGTAGACAGGGGAGGTGGGGAGACCCAGTACTTC. It specifies CSAVDRGGGETQYF.

This clonotype was picked up one time. One end of the junction fails to match germline, which may point to a read error. The chain couples TRBV20-1 to TRBJ1-1, with 7 bases matching TRBD1. Germline CDR1 and CDR2: DFQATT and SNEGSKA (reference sequence). This CDR3 has 15 amino acids. The CDR3 is CSAPGGRQGPAEVFF. In nucleotides, the CDR3 is TGCAGTGCTCCCGGGGGACGACAGGGACCCGCTGAAGTTTTCTTT.

This rearrangement joins TRBV6-1 to TRBJ2-7; 13 bases are shared with TRBD2. The length of the CDR3 is 16 residues. The germline gives CDR1 MNHNS, CDR2 SASEGT. V dropped 10 bases and J dropped 5; count of bases not matched to a gene: 14. Here the CDR3 DNA reads TGTGCCATCAGGGGTCGGACTAGCGGGGGCCTCAACGAGCAGTACTTC. Protein sequence: CAIRGRTSGGLNEQYF.

This clonotype came up a few times. The chain recombines TRBV27 with TRBJ1-2, with 9 bases matching TRBD1. The germline V gene encodes CDR1 MNHEY and CDR2 SMNVEV (reference sequence). This CDR3 has 14 residues. V shed 0 bases, J shed 8 bases, and the junction held 4 bases outside the gene matches. CDR3 amino acids: CASSLSRDRDGYTF. In DNA, the CDR3 is TGTGCCAGCAGTTTATCGAGGGACAGGGACGGCTACACCTTC.

V gene TRBV20-1 combines with J gene TRBJ2-7; TRBD2 aligns across 13 bases. The J segment lost 1 base and the V segment lost 6 bases, leaving 6 bases of the junction unmatched. The V gene's germline CDR1 is DFQATT and CDR2 SNEGSKA (reference sequence). The CDR3 has 15 amino acids. This chain's CDR3 is CSAPGLAGNSYEQYF. In DNA form, the CDR3 reads TGCAGTGCACCGGGACTAGCGGGAAATTCCTACGAGCAGTACTTC.

The V call is TRBV9, the J call TRBJ1-1; the match to TRBD1 covers 9 bases. Germline V gives CDR1 SGDLS, CDR2 YYNGEE. J gave up 4 bases and V 4 bases, and 17 bases lay outside the gene matches. The CDR3 consists of 18 residues. The CDR3 protein is CASSPRQGGVLPSTEAFF. Here the CDR3 DNA reads TGTGCCAGCAGCCCGAGACAGGGGGGAGTCCTGCCGAGCACTGAAGCTTTCTTT.

V gene TRBV14 combines with J gene TRBJ2-2; D is unclear. This CDR3 spans 14 amino acids. Trimming pared 1 base from V and 1 base from J, leaving 4 bases between. Germline lookup yields CDR1 SGHDN and CDR2 FVKESK. CDR3 DNA sequence: TGTGCCAGCAGCCAAGTGAAGAACACCGGGGAGCTGTTTTTT. As protein: CASSQVKNTGELFF.

The chain couples TRBV6-2 or TRBV6-3 to TRBJ2-1; TRBD1 might be the D (7 bases). CDR3 length equals 15 residues. V lost 7 bases and J lost 1, with 14 bases in between. Germline CDR1 reads MNHEY; CDR2 reads SVGEGT. CDR3 DNA sequence: TGTGCCAGCACCCCGGCAGGGGGGTCCTACAATGAGCAGTTCTTC. Translating gives CASTPAGGSYNEQFF.

Here the CDR3 reads CAVTGSANYGYTF. The DNA for the CDR3 is TGTGCCGTAACGGGCAGCGCGAACTATGGCTACACCTTC. The chain couples TRBV2 to TRBJ1-2; no definite D call. The CDR3 spans 13 residues. Trimming took 11 bases from V and 2 from J, leaving 15 bases between them. Looked up from germline, CDR1 is SNHLY and CDR2 is FYNNEI.

This sequence joins TRBV20-1 and TRBJ2-3, with a weak D call TRBD2 (6 bases). This CDR3 has 14 amino acids. V lost 0 bases and J 3 bases, leaving 10 bases between the germline ends. The V gene's germline CDR1 is DFQATT and CDR2 SNEGSKA (reference sequence). In nucleotides, the CDR3 is TGCAGTGCTAGAGATGGCGGGACGACAGATACGCAGTATTTT. Residues: CSARDGGTTDTQYF.

The V and J genes are TRBV4-1 and TRBJ2-4; tentative D call: TRBD2 (7 bases). The CDR3 length is 17 residues. V lost 1 base and J lost 3, with 16 bases in between. CDR1 is MGHRA and CDR2 is YSYEKL in the germline V gene. CDR3 sequence: CASSQVGGARGKNIQYF. In nucleotides, the CDR3 is TGCGCCAGCAGCCAAGTGGGGGGGGCTAGGGGCAAAAACATTCAGTACTTC.

The chain carries TRBV20-1 and TRBJ2-1, with 10 bases identical to TRBD2. J was trimmed by 7 bases and V by 4 bases; bases with no gene match: 4. CDR1 and CDR2 (germline): DFQATT, SNEGSKA (reference sequence). The CDR3 spans 13 residues. The CDR3 nucleotides read TGCAGTGCTACGGGACTAGCGCTGAATGAGCAGTTCTTC. The encoded protein is CSATGLALNEQFF.

V is TRBV2 and J is TRBJ1-1, with D hard to call. The germline gives CDR1 SNHLY, CDR2 FYNNEI. CDR3 length: 11 amino acids. The ends were cut back, 8 bases at V and 1 base at J, with 5 bases in the middle. The CDR3 nucleotides are TGTGCCAGCGGCAGGAACACTGAAGCTTTCTTT. As protein: CASGRNTEAFF.

The chain is built from TRBV5-4 and TRBJ2-7; TRBD1 matches 8 bases. With V trimmed by 1 base and J by 7 bases, 7 bases remained unmatched. CDR1 and CDR2 (germline): SGHNT, YYREEE (reference sequence). The CDR3 extends over 14 amino acids. CDR3 in DNA: TGTGCCAGCAGCTTGCAGGGGGCGTCTGAGGAGCAGTACTTC. It specifies CASSLQGASEEQYF.

CDR3 nucleotide sequence: TGTGCCAGCAGCTTAGTTGGGACCGGGAACGGTGAGCAGTTCTTC. This sequence encodes CASSLVGTGNGEQFF. This chain uses TRBV11-3 with TRBJ2-1; the D gene could be TRBD1 or TRBD2 (5 bases each). This CDR3 region has 15 residues. V dropped 1 base and J dropped 9 bases, with 16 bases sitting between them. The germline V gene encodes CDR1 SGHNT and CDR2 YENEEA.

The chain has TRBV27 and TRBJ2-7; D is unresolved. With 5 bases removed from V and 2 bases from J, the gap between germline ends came to 10 bases. The CDR3 has 13 amino acids. Germline assignment: CDR1 MNHEY and CDR2 SMNVEV (reference sequence). The CDR3 loop is CASSPLSPYEQYF. The CDR3 DNA reads TGTGCCAGCAGTCCCCTTTCTCCCTACGAGCAGTACTTC.

This chain joins TRBV7-8 and TRBJ1-2; no definite D call. This CDR3 comprises 16 residues. V was cut by 5 bases and J by 2 bases, with 18 bases left in between. Germline V gives CDR1 SGHVS, CDR2 FQNEAQ. CDR3: CASSPQSSRLNYGYTF. CDR3 sequence (DNA): TGTGCCAGCAGCCCCCAATCTTCCAGACTAAACTATGGCTACACCTTC.

The CDR3 reads CAWTGQETQYF. The CDR3 nucleotides read TGTGCCTGGACTGGCCAAGAGACCCAGTACTTC. The J gene is TRBJ2-5, the V gene TRBV30; D is ambiguous. V gave up 4 bases and J gave up 1 base, with 4 bases separating them. CDR1 is GTSNPN, CDR2 SVGIG, per germline (reference sequence). The CDR3 is 11 residues long. The whole variable domain, filled in from reference TRBV30 and TRBJ2-5, reads SQTIHQWPATLVQPVGSPLSLECTVEGTSNPNLYWYRQAAGRGLQLLFYSVGIGQISSEVPQNLSASRPQDRQFILSSKKLLLSDSGFYLCAWTGQETQYFGPGTRLLVL.

This chain links TRBV28 with TRBJ1-1; D is unresolved. The CDR3 is 12 amino acids. Germline CDR1 is MDHEN and CDR2 is SYDVKM. The CDR3 sequence is CSSGSMNTEAFF. In nucleotides, the CDR3 is TGTAGTTCGGGTTCCATGAACACTGAAGCTTTCTTT.

The V call is TRBV6-4, the J call TRBJ1-1; no reliable D call. From germline, CDR1 is MRHNA and CDR2 SNTAGT. There are 13 residues in the CDR3. V was clipped by 6 bases and J by 0 bases, with 8 bases between them. This CDR3 reads CASRGSLNTEAFF. DNA for the CDR3: TGTGCCAGCAGGGGATCCTTGAACACTGAAGCTTTCTTT.

The chain is built from TRBV10-2 and TRBJ2-5, with TRBD2 matching 7 bases. The CDR3 is 15 amino acids. Germline loops: CDR1 WSHSY, CDR2 SAAADI. Trimming cost V 6 bases and J 5 bases; bases outside gene matches: 12. The DNA of the CDR3 is TGCGCCAGCAGCCCTTCGACTAGCATCGGGGAGACCCAGTACTTC. It is translated as CASSPSTSIGETQYF.

V gene TRBV7-6 combines with J gene TRBJ2-5; 10 positions agree with TRBD2. CDR1 is SGHVS, CDR2 FNYEAQ, per germline. The CDR3 consists of 15 residues. J was trimmed by 5 bases and V by 2 bases; bases with no gene match: 5. CDR3 nucleotides: TGTGCCAGCAGCTTACTAGCGGGAGTAGGGGAGACCCAGTACTTC. Translation gives CASSLLAGVGETQYF.